This TCR beta chain was sequenced for a study of blood T cell repertoires in COVID-19. V lost 4 bases and J lost 8; bases outside the gene matches: 7. Germline assignment: CDR1 MGHRA and CDR2 YSYEKL. The CDR3 totals 14 residues. Generated by immunoSEQ multiplex PCR, the TCRdb table keeps only in-frame clones and is missing some. The table includes approximately 200,000 clones, about 87% detected once. In its sample, this clone was seen once. The chain combines TRBV4-1 with TRBJ1-4; 7 bases line up with TRBD1. Sequencing input: peripheral blood. The source is a man in his 70s with acute or convalescent COVID-19. CDR3: CASSPLQGREKLFF. In DNA, the CDR3 is TGCGCCAGCAGCCCGTTACAGGGGCGGGAAAAACTGTTTTTT.